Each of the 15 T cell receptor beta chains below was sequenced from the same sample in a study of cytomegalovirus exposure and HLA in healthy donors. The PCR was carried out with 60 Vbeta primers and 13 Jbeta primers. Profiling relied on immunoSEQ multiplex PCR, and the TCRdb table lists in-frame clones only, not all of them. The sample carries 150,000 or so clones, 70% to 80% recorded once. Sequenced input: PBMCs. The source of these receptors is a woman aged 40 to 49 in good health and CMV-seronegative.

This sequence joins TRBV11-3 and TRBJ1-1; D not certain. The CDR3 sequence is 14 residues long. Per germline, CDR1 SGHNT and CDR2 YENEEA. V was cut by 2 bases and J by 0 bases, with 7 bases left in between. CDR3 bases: TGTGCCAGCAGCTTATACTCTGTGAACACTGAAGCTTTCTTT. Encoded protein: CASSLYSVNTEAFF.

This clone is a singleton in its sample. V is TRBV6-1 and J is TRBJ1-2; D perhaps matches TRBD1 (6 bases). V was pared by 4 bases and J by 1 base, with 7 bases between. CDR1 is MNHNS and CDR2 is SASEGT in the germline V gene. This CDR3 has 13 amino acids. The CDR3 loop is CASSVDSNYGYTF. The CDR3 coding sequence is TGTGCCAGCAGTGTGGACAGTAACTATGGCTACACCTTC.

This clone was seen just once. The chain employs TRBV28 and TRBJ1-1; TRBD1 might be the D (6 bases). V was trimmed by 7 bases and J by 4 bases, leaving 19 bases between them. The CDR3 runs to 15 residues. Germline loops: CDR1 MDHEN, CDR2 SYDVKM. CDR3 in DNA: TGTGCCAGCAAAGGGGGGGATTTAGAGGGCACTGAAGCTTTCTTT. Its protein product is CASKGGDLEGTEAFF.

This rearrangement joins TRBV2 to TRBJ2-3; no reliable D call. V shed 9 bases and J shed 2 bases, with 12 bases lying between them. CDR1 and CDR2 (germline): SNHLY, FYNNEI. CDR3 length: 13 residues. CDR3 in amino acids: CASTWAITDTQYF. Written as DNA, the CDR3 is TGTGCCAGTACCTGGGCCATCACAGATACGCAGTATTTT.

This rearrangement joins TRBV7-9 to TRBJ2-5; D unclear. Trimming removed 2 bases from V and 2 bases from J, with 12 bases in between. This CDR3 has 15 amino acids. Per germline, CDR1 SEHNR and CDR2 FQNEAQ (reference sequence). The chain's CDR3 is CASSLMGETQETQYF. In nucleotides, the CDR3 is TGTGCCAGCAGCTTAATGGGCGAGACACAAGAGACCCAGTACTTC.

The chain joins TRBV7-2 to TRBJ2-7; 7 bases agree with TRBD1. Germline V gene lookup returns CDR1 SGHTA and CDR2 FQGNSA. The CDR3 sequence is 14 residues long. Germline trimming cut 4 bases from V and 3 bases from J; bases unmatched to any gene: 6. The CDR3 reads CASSSYRDSYEQYF. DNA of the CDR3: TGTGCCAGCAGCTCCTACCGGGACAGCTACGAGCAGTACTTC. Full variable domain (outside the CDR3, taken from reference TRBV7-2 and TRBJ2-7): GAGVSQSPSNKVTEKGKDVELRCDPISGHTALYWYRQSLGQGLEFLIYFQGNSAPDKSGLPSDRFSAERTGGSVSTLTIQRTQQEDSAVYLCASSSYRDSYEQYFGPGTRLTVT.

This CDR3 is CASRGRERETQYF. The CDR3 nucleotides read TGTGCCAGCAGGGGGCGCGAGAGGGAGACCCAGTACTTC. J is TRBJ2-5 and V is TRBV2; perhaps TRBD1 as D (5 bases). With 6 bases removed from V and 5 bases from J, the gap between germline ends came to 13 bases. CDR3 size: 13 residues. CDR1 and CDR2 (germline): SNHLY, FYNNEI.

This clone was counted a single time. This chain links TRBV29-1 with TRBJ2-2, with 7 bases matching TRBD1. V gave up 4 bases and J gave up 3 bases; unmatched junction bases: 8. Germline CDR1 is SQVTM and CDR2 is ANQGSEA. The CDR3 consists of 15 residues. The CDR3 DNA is TGCAGCGTTGTGACCAACAGGGGCGACACCGGGGAGCTGTTTTTT. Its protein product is CSVVTNRGDTGELFF.

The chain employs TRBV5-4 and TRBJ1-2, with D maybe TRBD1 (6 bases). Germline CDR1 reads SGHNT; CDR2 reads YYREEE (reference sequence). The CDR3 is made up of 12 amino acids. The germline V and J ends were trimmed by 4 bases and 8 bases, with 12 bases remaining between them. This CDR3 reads CASSAGVYGYTF. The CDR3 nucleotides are TGTGCCAGCAGCGCAGGGGTGTACGGCTACACCTTC.

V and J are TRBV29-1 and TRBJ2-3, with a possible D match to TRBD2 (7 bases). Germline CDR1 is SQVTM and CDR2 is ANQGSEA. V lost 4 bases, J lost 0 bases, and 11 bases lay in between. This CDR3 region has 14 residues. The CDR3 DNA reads TGCAGCGTTGGGGGGGGCGTGAGCACAGATACGCAGTATTTT. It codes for CSVGGGVSTDTQYF.

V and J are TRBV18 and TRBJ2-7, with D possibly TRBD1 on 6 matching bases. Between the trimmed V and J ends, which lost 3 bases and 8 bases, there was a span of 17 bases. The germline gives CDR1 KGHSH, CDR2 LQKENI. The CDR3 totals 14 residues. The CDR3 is CASSPGQPNDQQYF. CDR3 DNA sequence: TGTGCCAGCTCACCGGGACAACCTAACGACCAGCAGTACTTC.

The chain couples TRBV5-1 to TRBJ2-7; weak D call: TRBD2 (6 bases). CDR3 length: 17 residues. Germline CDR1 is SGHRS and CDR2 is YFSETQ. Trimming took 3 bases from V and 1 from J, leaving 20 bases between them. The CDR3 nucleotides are TGCGCCAGCAGCTGGGCCACCCGGGGACTCGAGTCCTACGAGCAGTACTTC. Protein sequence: CASSWATRGLESYEQYF.

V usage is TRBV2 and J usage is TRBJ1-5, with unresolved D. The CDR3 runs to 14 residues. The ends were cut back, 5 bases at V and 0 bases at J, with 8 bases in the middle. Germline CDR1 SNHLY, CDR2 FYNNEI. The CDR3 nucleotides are TGTGCCAGCAGTAGGAGCAGTAGCAATCAGCCCCAGCATTTT. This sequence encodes CASSRSSSNQPQHF.

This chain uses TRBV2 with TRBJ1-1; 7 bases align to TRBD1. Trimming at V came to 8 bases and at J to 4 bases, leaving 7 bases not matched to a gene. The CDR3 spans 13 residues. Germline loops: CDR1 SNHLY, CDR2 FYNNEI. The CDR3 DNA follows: TGTGCCAGCCGGAGGGGGCAAGGCACTGAAGCTTTCTTT. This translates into CASRRGQGTEAFF.

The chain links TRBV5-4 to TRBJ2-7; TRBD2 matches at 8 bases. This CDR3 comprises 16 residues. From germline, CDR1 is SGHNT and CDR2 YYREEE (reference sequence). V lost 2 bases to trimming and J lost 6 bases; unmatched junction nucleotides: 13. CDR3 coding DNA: TGTGCCAGCAGCTTCCCAGGATACGGGGGGGCGTCCGAGCAGTACTTC. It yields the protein CASSFPGYGGASEQYF.